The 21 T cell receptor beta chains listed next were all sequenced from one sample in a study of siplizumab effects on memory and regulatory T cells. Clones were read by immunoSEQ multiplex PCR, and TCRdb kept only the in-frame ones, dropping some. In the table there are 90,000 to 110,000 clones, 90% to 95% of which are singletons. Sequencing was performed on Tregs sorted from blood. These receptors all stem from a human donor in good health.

For the CDR3, the DNA is TGTGCCAGCAGCTTAGGAGGGGGGAATCAGCCCCAGCATTTT. Amino acid sequence: CASSLGGGNQPQHF. The rearrangement uses TRBV5-5 and TRBJ1-5; maybe TRBD1 (6 bases). CDR3 size: 14 residues. The germline CDR1 and CDR2 sequences are SGHKS and YYEKEE (reference sequence). Trimming left V 2 bases short and J 4 bases short, with 10 bases between. Supplemented by reference TRBV5-5 and TRBJ1-5, the full variable domain reads DAGVTQSPTHLIKTRGQQVTLRCSPISGHKSVSWYQQVLGQGPQFIFQYYEKEERGRGNFPDRFSARQFPNYSSELNVNALLLGDSALYLCASSLGGGNQPQHFGDGTRLSIL.

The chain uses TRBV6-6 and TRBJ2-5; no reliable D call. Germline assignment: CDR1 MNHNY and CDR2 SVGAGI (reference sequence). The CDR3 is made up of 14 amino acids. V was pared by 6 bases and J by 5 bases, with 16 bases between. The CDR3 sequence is CASRHRYLMETQYF. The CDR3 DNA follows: TGTGCCAGCAGACACCGATATCTCATGGAGACCCAGTACTTC.

The CDR3 spells CASSPGQGVSDYGYTF. The CDR3 DNA reads TGTGCCAGCAGCCCGGGACAGGGGGTCTCTGACTATGGCTACACCTTC. The V call is TRBV9, the J call TRBJ1-2; the match to TRBD1 covers 11 bases. The CDR3 is 16 amino acids. Germline CDR1 SGDLS, CDR2 YYNGEE. V shed 4 bases, J shed 3 bases, and the junction held 8 bases outside the gene matches.

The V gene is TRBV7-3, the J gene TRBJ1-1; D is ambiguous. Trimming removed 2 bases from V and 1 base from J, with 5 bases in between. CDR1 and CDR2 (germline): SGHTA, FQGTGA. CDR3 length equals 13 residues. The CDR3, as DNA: TGTGCCAGCAGCTTAGCCGAGAACACTGAAGCTTTCTTT. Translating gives CASSLAENTEAFF.

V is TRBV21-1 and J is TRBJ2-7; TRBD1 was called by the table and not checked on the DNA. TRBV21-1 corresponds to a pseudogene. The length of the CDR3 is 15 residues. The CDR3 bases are TGTGCCAGCATCCCCCACAGGGCCGCTTCTTACGAGCAGTACTTC. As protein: CASIPHRAASYEQYF.

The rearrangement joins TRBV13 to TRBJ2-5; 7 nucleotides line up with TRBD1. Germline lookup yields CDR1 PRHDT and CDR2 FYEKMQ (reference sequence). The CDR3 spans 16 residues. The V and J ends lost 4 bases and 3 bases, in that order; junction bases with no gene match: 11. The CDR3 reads CASSYSTGSLKETQYF. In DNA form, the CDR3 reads TGTGCCAGCAGCTACTCGACAGGGTCCCTAAAAGAGACCCAGTACTTC.

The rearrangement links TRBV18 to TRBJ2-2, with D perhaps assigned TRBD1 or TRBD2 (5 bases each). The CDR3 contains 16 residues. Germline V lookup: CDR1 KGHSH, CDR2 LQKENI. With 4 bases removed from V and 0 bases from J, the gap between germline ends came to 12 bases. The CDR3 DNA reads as TGTGCCAGCTCACGGGGGTCCTTACCGAACACCGGGGAGCTGTTTTTT. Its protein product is CASSRGSLPNTGELFF.

The CDR3 region is CASSLVGVQETQYF. In DNA, the CDR3 is TGCGCCAGCAGCTTGGTAGGGGTCCAAGAGACCCAGTACTTC. The rearrangement links TRBV5-1 to TRBJ2-5; D perhaps matches TRBD1 (5 bases). The CDR3 length is 14 residues. Germline CDR1 and CDR2: SGHRS and YFSETQ. The V and J ends lost 0 bases and 1 base respectively, with 7 bases between them.

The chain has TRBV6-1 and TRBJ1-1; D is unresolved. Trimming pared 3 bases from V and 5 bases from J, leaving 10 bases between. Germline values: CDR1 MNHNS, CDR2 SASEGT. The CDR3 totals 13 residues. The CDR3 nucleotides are TGTGCCAGCAGTGAGGCCCGGAGGACTGAAGCTTTCTTT. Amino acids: CASSEARRTEAFF.

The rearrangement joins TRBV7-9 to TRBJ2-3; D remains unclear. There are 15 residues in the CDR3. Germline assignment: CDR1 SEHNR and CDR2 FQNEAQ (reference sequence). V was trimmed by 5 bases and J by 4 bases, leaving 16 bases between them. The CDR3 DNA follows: TGTGCCAGCAGCACCCGGTTGGGGTTGTCAGATACGCAGTATTTT. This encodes CASSTRLGLSDTQYF.

Written as DNA, the CDR3 is TGCAGCGCCCAAAAAGCGGGAGGAGGGGAGACCCAGTACTTC. Encoded protein: CSAQKAGGGETQYF. The chain carries TRBV29-1 and TRBJ2-5; TRBD2 matches at 9 bases. The CDR3 spans 14 residues. J gave up 5 bases and V 7 bases, and 11 bases lay outside the gene matches. Germline loops: CDR1 SQVTM, CDR2 ANQGSEA. Using reference TRBV29-1 and TRBJ2-5 for the parts outside the CDR3, the full variable domain is SAVISQKPSRDICQRGTSLTIQCQVDSQVTMMFWYRQQPGQSLTLIATANQGSEATYESGFVIDKFPISRPNLTFSTLTVSNMSPEDSSIYLCSAQKAGGGETQYFGPGTRLLVL.

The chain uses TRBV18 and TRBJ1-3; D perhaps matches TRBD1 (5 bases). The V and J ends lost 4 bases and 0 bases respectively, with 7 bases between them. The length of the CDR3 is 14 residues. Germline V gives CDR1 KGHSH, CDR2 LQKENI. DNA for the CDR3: TGTGCCAGCTCACAGGGGACCTCTGGAAACACCATATATTTT. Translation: CASSQGTSGNTIYF.

DNA of the CDR3: TGCGCCAGCAGCCAGGTAGGGGTGATGAACACTGAAGCTTTCTTT. As protein: CASSQVGVMNTEAFF. The chain carries TRBV4-1 and TRBJ1-1; maybe TRBD1 (5 bases). The CDR3 has 15 amino acids. V lost 3 bases, J lost 0 bases, and 11 bases lay in between. Germline V gene sequence: CDR1 MGHRA, CDR2 YSYEKL.

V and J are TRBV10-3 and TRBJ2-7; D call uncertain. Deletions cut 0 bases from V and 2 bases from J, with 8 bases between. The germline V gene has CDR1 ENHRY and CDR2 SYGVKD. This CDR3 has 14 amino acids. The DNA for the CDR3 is TGTGCCATCAGTGAGTCTGACCGTCCCTACGAGCAGTACTTC. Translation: CAISESDRPYEQYF.

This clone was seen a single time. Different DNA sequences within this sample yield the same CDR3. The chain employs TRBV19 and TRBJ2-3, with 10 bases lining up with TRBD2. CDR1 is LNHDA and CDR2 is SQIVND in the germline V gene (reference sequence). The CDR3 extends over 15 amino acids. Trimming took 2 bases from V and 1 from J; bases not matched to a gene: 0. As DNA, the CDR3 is TGTGCCAGTAGTATACTAGCGGGAGGCACAGATACGCAGTATTTT. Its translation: CASSILAGGTDTQYF.

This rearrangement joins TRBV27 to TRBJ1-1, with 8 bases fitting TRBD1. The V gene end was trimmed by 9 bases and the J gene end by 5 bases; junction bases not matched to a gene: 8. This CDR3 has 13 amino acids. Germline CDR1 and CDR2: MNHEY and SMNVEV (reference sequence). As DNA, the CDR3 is TGTGCCAGTGGACAGGGAGTGTTTACTGAAGCTTTCTTT. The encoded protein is CASGQGVFTEAFF.

The CDR3 here is CAWSGLLSYNEQFF. DNA of the CDR3: TGTGCCTGGAGTGGCTTACTATCCTACAATGAGCAGTTCTTC. The V gene is TRBV30, the J gene TRBJ2-1, with D unresolved. The CDR3 contains 14 residues. Trimming took 1 base from V and 1 from J, leaving 8 bases between them. Germline V gene sequence: CDR1 GTSNPN, CDR2 SVGIG (reference sequence).

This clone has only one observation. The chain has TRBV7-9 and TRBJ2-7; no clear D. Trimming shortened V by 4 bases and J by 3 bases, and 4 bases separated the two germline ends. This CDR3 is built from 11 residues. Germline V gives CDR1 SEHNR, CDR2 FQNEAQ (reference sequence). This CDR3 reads CASSSLYEQYF. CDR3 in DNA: TGTGCCAGCAGCTCGCTCTACGAGCAGTACTTC. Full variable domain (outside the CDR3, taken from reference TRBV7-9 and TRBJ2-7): DTGVSQNPRHKITKRGQNVTFRCDPISEHNRLYWYRQTLGQGPEFLTYFQNEAQLEKSRLLSDRFSAERPKGSFSTLEIQRTEQGDSAMYLCASSSLYEQYFGPGTRLTVT.

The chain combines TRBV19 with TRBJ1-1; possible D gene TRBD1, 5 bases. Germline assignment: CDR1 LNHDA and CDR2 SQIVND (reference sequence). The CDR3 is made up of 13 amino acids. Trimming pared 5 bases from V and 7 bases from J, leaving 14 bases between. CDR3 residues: CASSRLVGVEAFF. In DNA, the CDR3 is TGTGCCAGTAGTCGGCTTGTGGGGGTTGAAGCTTTCTTT.

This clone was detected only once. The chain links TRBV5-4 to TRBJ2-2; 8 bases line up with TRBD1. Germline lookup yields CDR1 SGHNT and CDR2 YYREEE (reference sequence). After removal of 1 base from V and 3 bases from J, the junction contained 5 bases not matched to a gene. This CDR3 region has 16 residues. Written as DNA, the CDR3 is TGTGCCAGCAGCTTGCACAGGGGGATCGACACCGGGGAGCTGTTTTTT. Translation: CASSLHRGIDTGELFF. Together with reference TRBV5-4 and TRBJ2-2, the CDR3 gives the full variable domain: ETGVTQSPTHLIKTRGQQVTLRCSSQSGHNTVSWYQQALGQGPQFIFQYYREEENGRGNFPPRFSGLQFPNYSSELNVNALELDDSALYLCASSLHRGIDTGELFFGEGSRLTVL.

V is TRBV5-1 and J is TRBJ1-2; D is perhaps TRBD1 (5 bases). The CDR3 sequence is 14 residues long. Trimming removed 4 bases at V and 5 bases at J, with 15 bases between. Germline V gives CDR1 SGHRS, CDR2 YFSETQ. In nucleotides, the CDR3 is TGCGCCAGCAGCACCCGGACACGGGAATATGGCTACACCTTC. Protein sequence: CASSTRTREYGYTF.